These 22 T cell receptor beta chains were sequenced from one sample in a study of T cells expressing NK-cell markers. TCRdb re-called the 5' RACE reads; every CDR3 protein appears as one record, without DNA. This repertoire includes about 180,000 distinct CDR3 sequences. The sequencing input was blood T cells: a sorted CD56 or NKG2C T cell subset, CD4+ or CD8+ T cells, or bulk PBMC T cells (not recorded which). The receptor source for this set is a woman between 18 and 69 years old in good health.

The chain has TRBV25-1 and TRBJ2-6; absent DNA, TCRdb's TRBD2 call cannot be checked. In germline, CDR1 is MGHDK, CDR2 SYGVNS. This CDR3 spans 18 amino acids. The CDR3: CASSPRVRTASGANVLTF.

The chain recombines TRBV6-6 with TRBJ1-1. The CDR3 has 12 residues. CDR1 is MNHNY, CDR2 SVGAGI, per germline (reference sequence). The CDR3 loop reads CASSPVGTEAFF.

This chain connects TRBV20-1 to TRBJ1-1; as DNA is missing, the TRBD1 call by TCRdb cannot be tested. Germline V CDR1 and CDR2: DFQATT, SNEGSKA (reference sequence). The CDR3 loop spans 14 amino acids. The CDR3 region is CSASSPGGHTEAFF.

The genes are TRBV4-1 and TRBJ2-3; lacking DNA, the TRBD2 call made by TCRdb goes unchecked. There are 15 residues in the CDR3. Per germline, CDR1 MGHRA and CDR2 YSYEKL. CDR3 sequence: CASIEREGLGDTQYF.

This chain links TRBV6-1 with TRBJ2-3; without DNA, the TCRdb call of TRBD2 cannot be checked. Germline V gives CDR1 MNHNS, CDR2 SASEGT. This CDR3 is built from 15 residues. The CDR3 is CASSETGRGGHTQYF.

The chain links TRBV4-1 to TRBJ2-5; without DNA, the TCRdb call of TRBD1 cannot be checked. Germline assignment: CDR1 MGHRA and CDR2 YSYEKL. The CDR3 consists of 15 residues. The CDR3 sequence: CASSQPGQVPETQYF.

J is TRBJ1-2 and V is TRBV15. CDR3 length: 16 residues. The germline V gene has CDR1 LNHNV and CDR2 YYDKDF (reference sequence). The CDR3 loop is CATSRAPTVTNYGYTF.

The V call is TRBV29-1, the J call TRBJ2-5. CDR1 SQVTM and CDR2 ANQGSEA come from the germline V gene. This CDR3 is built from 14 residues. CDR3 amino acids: CSVRDFFGRETQYF.

The CDR3 loop is CASSWGTGNTGELFF. V is TRBV5-5 and J is TRBJ2-2; the D call from TCRdb, TRBD1, cannot be confirmed without DNA. There are 15 residues in the CDR3. Germline V CDR1 and CDR2: SGHKS, YYEKEE (reference sequence).

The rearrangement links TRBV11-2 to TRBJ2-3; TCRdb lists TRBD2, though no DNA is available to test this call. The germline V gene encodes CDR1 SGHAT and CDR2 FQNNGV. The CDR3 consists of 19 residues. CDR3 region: CASSLLVLAGGTSTDTQYF.

CDR3 sequence reads: CSVAENMNTEAFF. The rearrangement uses TRBV29-1 and TRBJ1-1. Germline V gene lookup returns CDR1 SQVTM and CDR2 ANQGSEA. The CDR3 length is 13 residues.

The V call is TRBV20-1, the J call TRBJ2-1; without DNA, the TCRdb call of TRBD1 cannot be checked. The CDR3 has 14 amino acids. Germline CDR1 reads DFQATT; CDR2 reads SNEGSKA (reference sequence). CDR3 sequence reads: CSASRDIAYNEQFF.

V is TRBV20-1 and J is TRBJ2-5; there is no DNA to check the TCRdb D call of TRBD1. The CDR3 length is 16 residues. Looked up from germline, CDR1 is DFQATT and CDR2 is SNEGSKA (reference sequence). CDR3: CSARDLLGPLLETQYF.

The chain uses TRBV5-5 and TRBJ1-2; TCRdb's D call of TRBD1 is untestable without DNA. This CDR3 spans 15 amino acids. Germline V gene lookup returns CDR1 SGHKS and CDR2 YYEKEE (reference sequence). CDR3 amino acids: CASSHYRGKDYGYTF.

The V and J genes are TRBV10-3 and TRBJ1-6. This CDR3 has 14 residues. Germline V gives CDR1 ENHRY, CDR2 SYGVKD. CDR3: CAIRAGTDDSPLHF.

This chain's CDR3 is CASRPTGPTYEQYF. The J gene is TRBJ2-7, the V gene TRBV5-1; TCRdb designates TRBD2, a call that cannot be tested without DNA. The CDR3 loop spans 14 amino acids. Germline V gene lookup returns CDR1 SGHRS and CDR2 YFSETQ.

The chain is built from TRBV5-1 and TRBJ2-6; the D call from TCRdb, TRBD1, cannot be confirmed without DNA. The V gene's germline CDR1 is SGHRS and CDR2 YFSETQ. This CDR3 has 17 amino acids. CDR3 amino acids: CASSPGREISGANVLTF.

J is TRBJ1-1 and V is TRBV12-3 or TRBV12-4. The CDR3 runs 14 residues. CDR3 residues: CASSLMMGGTEAFF.

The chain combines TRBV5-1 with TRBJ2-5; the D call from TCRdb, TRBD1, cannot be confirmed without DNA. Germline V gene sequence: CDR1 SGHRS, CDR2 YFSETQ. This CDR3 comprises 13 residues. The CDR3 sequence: CASGQGAGETQYF.

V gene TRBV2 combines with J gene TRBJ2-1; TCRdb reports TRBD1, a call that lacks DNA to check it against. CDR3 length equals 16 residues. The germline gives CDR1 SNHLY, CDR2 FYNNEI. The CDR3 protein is CASKKLPGQGSVEQFF.

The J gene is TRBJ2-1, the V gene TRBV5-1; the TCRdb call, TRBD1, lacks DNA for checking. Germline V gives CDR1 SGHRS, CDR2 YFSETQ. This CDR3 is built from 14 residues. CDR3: CASSPGQLDNEQFF.

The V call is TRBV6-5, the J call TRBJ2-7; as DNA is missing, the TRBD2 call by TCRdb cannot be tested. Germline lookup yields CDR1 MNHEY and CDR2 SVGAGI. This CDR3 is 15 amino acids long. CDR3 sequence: CASSYSTLAGGEQYF.